Following are 17 T cell receptor beta chains from one sample sequenced in a study of blood T cell repertoires in COVID-19. The repertoire was sequenced with immunoSEQ multiplex PCR; TCRdb's copy has only in-frame clones and lacks some. The data show roughly 200,000 clones, 88% seen once. Input material: peripheral blood. These receptor sequences come from a middle-aged woman who had recovered from COVID-19.

V is TRBV11-3 and J is TRBJ2-1; perhaps TRBD1 as D (6 bases). CDR1 and CDR2 (germline): SGHNT, YENEEA. V lost 5 bases to trimming and J lost 0 bases, with 14 bases between them. The CDR3 totals 16 residues. In DNA, the CDR3 is TGTGCCAGCAGCCCCCTGAGGGGGAGCTCCTACAATGAGCAGTTCTTC. This sequence encodes CASSPLRGSSYNEQFF.

This rearrangement joins TRBV12-3 or TRBV12-4 to TRBJ2-5; TRBD2 matches at 7 bases. Trimming cost V 6 bases and J 5 bases; bases outside gene matches: 6. The CDR3 is 13 residues long. The CDR3 region is CASRMTSRETQYF. CDR3 sequence (DNA): TGTGCCAGCAGGATGACTAGCCGGGAGACCCAGTACTTC.

The gene calls are TRBV6-5 and TRBJ1-2; 9 bases fit TRBD1. Per germline, CDR1 MNHEY and CDR2 SVGAGI. The CDR3 is made up of 13 amino acids. V was clipped by 4 bases and J by 8 bases; unmatched bases: 5. The CDR3 loop is CASSFDRGYGYTF. Written as DNA, the CDR3 is TGTGCCAGCAGTTTTGACAGGGGGTACGGCTACACCTTC.

The chain carries TRBV6-1 and TRBJ2-1; 11 bases are shared with TRBD2. The length of the CDR3 is 16 residues. Germline V gene data show CDR1 as MNHNS and CDR2 as SASEGT. The V gene end was trimmed by 4 bases and the J gene end by 1 base; junction bases not matched to a gene: 3. CDR3 DNA sequence: TGTGCCAGCAGTGCTACTAGCGGGGGTTCCTACAATGAGCAGTTCTTC. It specifies CASSATSGGSYNEQFF.

The rearrangement links TRBV29-1 to TRBJ2-5; a possible D gene is TRBD2 (6 bases). V was cut by 7 bases and J by 5 bases, with 17 bases left in between. This CDR3 has 13 amino acids. Per germline, CDR1 SQVTM and CDR2 ANQGSEA. CDR3 sequence: CSGATGVGETQYF. As DNA, the CDR3 is TGCAGCGGCGCCACGGGGGTCGGGGAGACCCAGTACTTC.

The chain employs TRBV7-8 and TRBJ2-3, with 9 bases identical to TRBD2. CDR1 is SGHVS, CDR2 FQNEAQ, per germline. The CDR3 is made up of 17 amino acids. V was pared by 0 bases and J by 0 bases, with 4 bases of the junction left unmatched. CDR3 nucleotides: TGTGCCAGCAGCTTAGCCCTGACTAGCGGTAGCACAGATACGCAGTATTTT. Its translation: CASSLALTSGSTDTQYF.

V is TRBV29-1 and J is TRBJ1-1, with D perhaps TRBD1 (5 bases). The germline gives CDR1 SQVTM, CDR2 ANQGSEA. Trimming took 6 bases from V and 0 from J, leaving 11 bases between them. This CDR3 spans 13 amino acids. The chain's CDR3 is CSVETAMNTEAFF. The CDR3 DNA follows: TGCAGCGTAGAGACAGCGATGAACACTGAAGCTTTCTTT. Variable domain in full (rest from reference TRBV29-1 and TRBJ1-1): SAVISQKPSRDICQRGTSLTIQCQVDSQVTMMFWYRQQPGQSLTLIATANQGSEATYESGFVIDKFPISRPNLTFSTLTVSNMSPEDSSIYLCSVETAMNTEAFFGQGTRLTVV.

V is TRBV19 and J is TRBJ2-1, with D tentatively TRBD1 (7 bases). V dropped 4 bases and J dropped 5 bases, with 12 bases sitting between them. Germline V gene sequence: CDR1 LNHDA, CDR2 SQIVND (reference sequence). The CDR3 is 14 amino acids. CDR3 sequence (DNA): TGTGCCAGTAGTACGCAGGGGGGAAACAATGAGCAGTTCTTC. Its protein is CASSTQGGNNEQFF. Using reference TRBV19 and TRBJ2-1 for the parts outside the CDR3, the full variable domain is DGGITQSPKYLFRKEGQNVTLSCEQNLNHDAMYWYRQDPGQGLRLIYYSQIVNDFQKGDIAEGYSVSREKKESFPLTVTSAQKNPTAFYLCASSTQGGNNEQFFGPGTRLTVL.

This clone appeared a few times. The chain has TRBV19 and TRBJ2-2, with D perhaps matching TRBD2 (6 bases). V was shortened by 9 bases and J by 0 bases, with 17 bases between the two germline ends. The length of the CDR3 is 16 residues. CDR1 LNHDA and CDR2 SQIVND come from the germline V gene (reference sequence). CDR3 sequence (DNA): TGTGCCAGCCATGGAGGGAAATACGCGAACACCGGGGAGCTGTTTTTT. Translation gives CASHGGKYANTGELFF.

This clone appeared a single time. The chain combines TRBV28 with TRBJ1-1, with unresolved D. V was shortened by 2 bases and J by 7 bases, with 8 bases between the two germline ends. This CDR3 contains 12 residues. The germline CDR1 and CDR2 sequences are MDHEN and SYDVKM. This CDR3 is CASSLDQDEAFF. The CDR3 DNA follows: TGTGCCAGCAGTTTAGACCAGGATGAAGCTTTCTTT.

The V and J genes are TRBV19 and TRBJ2-1, with 9 nucleotides matching TRBD2. The CDR3 totals 15 residues. V lost 4 bases, J lost 5 bases, and 6 bases stayed unmatched. Germline loops: CDR1 LNHDA, CDR2 SQIVND (reference sequence). CDR3 region: CASSSEAGGNNEQFF. The CDR3 bases are TGTGCCAGTAGTAGTGAAGCGGGAGGAAACAATGAGCAGTTCTTC.

This sequence joins TRBV7-2 and TRBJ2-1; 9 nucleotides match TRBD2. CDR1 and CDR2 (germline): SGHTA, FQGNSA. V lost 3 bases and J lost 9; bases outside the gene matches: 12. CDR3 length: 16 amino acids. The CDR3 loop reads CASSLKGAGGGVEQFF. CDR3 DNA sequence: TGTGCCAGCAGCTTGAAGGGAGCGGGAGGTGGAGTTGAGCAGTTCTTC.

The V gene is TRBV6-5, the J gene TRBJ2-7; 7 bases align to TRBD2. The CDR3 consists of 15 residues. V trimming: 8 bases; J trimming: 1 base; junction bases outside the gene matches: 11. Germline CDR1 reads MNHEY; CDR2 reads SVGAGI. The CDR3 loop is CASQGGAIRSYEQYF. CDR3 sequence (DNA): TGTGCCAGCCAGGGAGGGGCGATACGGTCCTACGAGCAGTACTTC.

The chain employs TRBV13 and TRBJ2-7; a possible D gene is TRBD2 (6 bases). The CDR3 has 13 amino acids. Trimming took 1 base from V and 10 from J, leaving 14 bases between them. Germline CDR1 PRHDT, CDR2 FYEKMQ (reference sequence). CDR3 loop: CASSLAGESKQYF. CDR3 nucleotides: TGTGCCAGCAGCTTAGCGGGGGAGAGTAAACAGTACTTC.

The chain joins TRBV24-1 to TRBJ2-3; weak D call: TRBD1 (6 bases). The V and J ends lost 3 bases and 0 bases respectively, with 24 bases between them. This CDR3 has 20 residues. Germline lookup yields CDR1 KGHDR and CDR2 SFDVKD. The CDR3 is CATSDLGAGALASSTDTQYF. DNA of the CDR3: TGTGCCACCAGTGATCTCGGGGCAGGGGCCTTGGCCTCTAGCACAGATACGCAGTATTTT.

This chain joins TRBV4-3 and TRBJ1-5; D perhaps matches TRBD1 (5 bases). V was shortened by 0 bases and J by 6 bases, with 18 bases between the two germline ends. The germline V gene has CDR1 LGHNA and CDR2 YSLEER. The CDR3 length is 17 residues. CDR3 bases: TGCGCCAGCAGCCAAGACGCGGCGTCAGGGTTGGGTCAGCCCCAGCATTTT. This translates into CASSQDAASGLGQPQHF.

The chain combines TRBV7-2 with TRBJ2-2, with 8 positions matching TRBD1. The CDR3 has 16 residues. Germline lookup yields CDR1 SGHTA and CDR2 FQGNSA. V shed 5 bases and J 3 bases; nucleotides not matched to a gene: 8. The DNA for the CDR3 is TGTGCCAGCAGCCTCTCGAACAGGGGGGACACCGGGGAGCTGTTTTTT. It codes for CASSLSNRGDTGELFF.